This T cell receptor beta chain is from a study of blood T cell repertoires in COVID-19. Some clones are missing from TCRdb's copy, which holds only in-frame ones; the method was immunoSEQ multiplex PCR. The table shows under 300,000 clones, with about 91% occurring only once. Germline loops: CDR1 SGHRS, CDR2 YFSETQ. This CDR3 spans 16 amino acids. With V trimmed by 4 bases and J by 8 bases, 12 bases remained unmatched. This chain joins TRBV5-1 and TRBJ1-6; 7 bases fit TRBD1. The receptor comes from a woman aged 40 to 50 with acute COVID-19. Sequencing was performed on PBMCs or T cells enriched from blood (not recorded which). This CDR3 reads CASSPRPRQGDSPLHF. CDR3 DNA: TGCGCCAGCAGCCCTCGCCCGAGACAGGGTGATTCACCCCTCCACTTT.